The 12 T cell receptor beta chains below all came from one sample that was sequenced in a study of T cells after yellow fever vaccination. Each CDR3 protein is one row after TCRdb ran MiXCR on the 5' RACE reads. The table records about 220,000 distinct CDR3 sequences, 3.2% of them present only once. The material was CD4+ T cells sorted from PBMCs, obtained 10 days after the yellow fever booster vaccination. These receptors all stem from a man younger than 30 who received the YFV17D yellow fever vaccine.

This clonotype showed up many times. The chain couples TRBV7-6 to TRBJ1-5; no definite D call. Trimming removed 8 bases at V and 9 bases at J, with 11 bases between. The CDR3 extends over 11 amino acids. CDR1 SGHVS and CDR2 FNYEAQ come from the germline V gene. CDR3 coding DNA: TGTGCCAGCGGTCTAGAGTGGCCCCAGCATTTT. It translates to CASGLEWPQHF. Full variable domain (rest looked up from reference TRBV7-6 and TRBJ1-5): GAGVSQSPRYKVTKRGQDVALRCDPISGHVSLYWYRQALGQGPEFLTYFNYEAQQDKSGLPNDRFSAERPEGSISTLTIQRTEQRDSAMYRCASGLEWPQHFGDGTRLSIL.

This clonotype was recorded a few times. The chain uses TRBV11-3 and TRBJ1-5, with D tentatively TRBD1 (6 bases). The germline CDR1 and CDR2 sequences are SGHNT and YENEEA. CDR3 length equals 17 residues. V was pared by 3 bases and J by 4 bases, with 19 bases between. Here the CDR3 reads CASSFQEETGANQPQHF. CDR3 in DNA: TGTGCCAGCAGCTTCCAAGAGGAGACAGGTGCGAATCAGCCCCAGCATTTT.

In its sample, this clonotype was seen many times. This chain uses TRBV20-1 with TRBJ2-4, with D possibly matching TRBD1 (6 bases). Germline-derived CDR1 and CDR2 are DFQATT and SNEGSKA (reference sequence). The CDR3 contains 13 residues. V was trimmed by 6 bases and J by 7 bases, leaving 16 bases between them. This chain's CDR3 is CSAPPTGTNIQYF. The CDR3 nucleotides read TGCAGTGCCCCACCAACAGGGACCAACATTCAGTACTTC.

This clonotype was detected ten times or more. The genes are TRBV6-2 or TRBV6-3 and TRBJ2-2, with D maybe TRBD1 (6 bases). In germline, CDR1 is MNHEY, CDR2 SVGEGT. The CDR3 contains 14 residues. The V end was cut by 9 bases, the J end by 0 bases, with 11 bases between. Here the CDR3 reads CASGQLPNTGELFF. The CDR3 DNA is TGTGCCAGTGGACAGCTCCCGAACACCGGGGAGCTGTTTTTT.

At least ten counts were recorded for this clonotype. The rearrangement links TRBV7-2 to TRBJ1-5, with D possibly matching TRBD1 (5 bases). CDR1 SGHTA and CDR2 FQGNSA come from the germline V gene. V lost 5 bases to trimming and J lost 4 bases, with 9 bases between them. This CDR3 is 13 amino acids long. This CDR3 reads CASSDRANQPQHF. As DNA, the CDR3 is TGTGCCAGCAGCGACAGAGCTAATCAGCCCCAGCATTTT. The whole variable domain, filled in from reference TRBV7-2 and TRBJ1-5, reads GAGVSQSPSNKVTEKGKDVELRCDPISGHTALYWYRQSLGQGLEFLIYFQGNSAPDKSGLPSDRFSAERTGGSVSTLTIQRTQQEDSAVYLCASSDRANQPQHFGDGTRLSIL.

This clonotype was counted ten times or more. The rearrangement joins TRBV10-3 to TRBJ2-1, with 11 bases lining up with TRBD2. This CDR3 spans 16 amino acids. Germline CDR1 reads ENHRY; CDR2 reads SYGVKD. V trimming: 4 bases; J trimming: 4 bases; junction bases outside the gene matches: 6. The CDR3 sequence is CAISGSSGGLYNEQFF. CDR3 coding DNA: TGTGCCATCAGTGGGTCTAGCGGGGGGTTGTACAATGAGCAGTTCTTC.

This clonotype was seen a few times. The chain has TRBV15 and TRBJ1-5, with D tentatively TRBD1 (6 bases). Germline lookup yields CDR1 LNHNV and CDR2 YYDKDF (reference sequence). The CDR3 covers 18 residues. Between the trimmed V and J ends, which lost 4 bases and 0 bases, there was a span of 19 bases. The chain's CDR3 is CATSTTSRGWDSNQPQHF. In nucleotides, the CDR3 is TGTGCCACCAGCACAACCTCCAGGGGTTGGGATAGCAATCAGCCCCAGCATTTT.

This clonotype was counted many times. The chain is built from TRBV9 and TRBJ1-2, with 10 bases that match TRBD1. Unmatched junction bases numbered 3, after V lost 0 bases and J lost 4 bases. The CDR3 length is 15 residues. The V gene's germline CDR1 is SGDLS and CDR2 YYNGEE. This chain's CDR3 is CASSVEDRGLYGYTF. For the CDR3, the DNA is TGTGCCAGCAGCGTAGAAGACAGGGGGCTCTATGGCTACACCTTC.

This clonotype has just a few counts. The rearrangement joins TRBV5-1 to TRBJ1-6, with 8 bases lining up with TRBD1. This CDR3 spans 16 amino acids. CDR1 is SGHRS, CDR2 YFSETQ, per germline. J was trimmed by 7 bases and V by 3 bases; bases with no gene match: 9. The CDR3 DNA follows: TGCGCCAGCAGCTCTAGTCGGGGACAGGAAAATTCACCCCTCCACTTT. Its protein is CASSSSRGQENSPLHF.

On this clonotype: A read error is possible here, since a much larger clone lies one base away. The rearrangement joins TRBV6-6 to TRBJ2-3, with TRBD2 identical over 8 bases. From germline, CDR1 is MNHNY and CDR2 SVGAGI (reference sequence). V lost 7 bases to trimming and J lost 8 bases; unmatched junction nucleotides: 11. There are 14 residues in the CDR3. For the CDR3, the DNA is TGTGCCAGCACTAATAGCGGGGCAAGAGTTACGCAGTATTTT. It specifies CASTNSGARVTQYF.

In this sample, this clonotype turned up many times. The genes are TRBV10-3 and TRBJ2-3, with TRBD2 as a possible D gene (6 bases). CDR1 ENHRY and CDR2 SYGVKD come from the germline V gene. This CDR3 spans 14 amino acids. The CDR3, as DNA: TGTGACCTCAAGGAAGCGCCACGGGGGGATACGCAGTATTTT. Its protein is CDLKEAPRGDTQYF.

V usage is TRBV5-4 and J usage is TRBJ1-3, with D possibly TRBD1 on 5 matching bases. Trimming removed 3 bases from V and 2 bases from J, with 9 bases in between. CDR3 length equals 14 residues. The germline V gene has CDR1 SGHNT and CDR2 YYREEE (reference sequence). CDR3 bases: TGTGCCAGCAGCTCCGGGGGAGCTGGAAACACCATATATTTT. Its protein product is CASSSGGAGNTIYF.